These T cell receptor beta chains were read from a single sample in a study of blood T cell repertoires in COVID-19. Assay used: immunoSEQ multiplex PCR; TCRdb lists only in-frame clones, some missing. The sample lists some 210,000 clones; roughly nine tenths were seen once. Sequenced material: peripheral blood. All receptors come from a man aged 60 to 75 who had recovered from COVID-19. The CDR3 runs from the conserved cysteine through the conserved F or W. The D gene is left open where the match is weak. A row's size may be missing; if present it is once, few, many or a size class.

CDR3 DNA: TGTGCCAGCAGTTTTTTACAGGGGGCGTCGGGGGCAGATACGCAGTATTTT; CDR3 protein: CASSFLQGASGADTQYF; D gene: TRBD1; clone size: -; CDR3 length: 17; V gene: TRBV27; J gene: TRBJ2-3
CDR3 DNA: TGTGCCAGCAGTCGGGACAGGGGTTCGACCCTCCACTTT; CDR3 protein: CASSRDRGSTLHF; D gene: TRBD1; clone size: -; CDR3 length: 13; V gene: TRBV27; J gene: TRBJ1-6
CDR3 DNA: TGTGCCAGTAGTATCCAGCGGGGGAGCTCCTACGAGCAGTACTTC; CDR3 protein: CASSIQRGSSYEQYF; D gene: TRBD2; clone size: -; CDR3 length: 15; V gene: TRBV19; J gene: TRBJ2-7
CDR3 DNA: TGTGCCAGCAGCTCGGGACAGCCCTACGAGCAGTACTTC; CDR3 protein: CASSSGQPYEQYF; D gene: TRBD1; clone size: -; CDR3 length: 13; V gene: TRBV5-4; J gene: TRBJ2-7
CDR3 DNA: TGTGCCAGCAGCCTGGACAGGGTGCGGCAGCCCCAGCATTTT; CDR3 protein: CASSLDRVRQPQHF; D gene: TRBD1; clone size: -; CDR3 length: 14; V gene: TRBV7-2; J gene: TRBJ1-5
CDR3 DNA: TGTGCCAGCAGCTTACAAGCAGGGAATAATTCACCCCTCCACTTT; CDR3 protein: CASSLQAGNNSPLHF; D gene: -; clone size: -; CDR3 length: 15; V gene: TRBV7-2; J gene: TRBJ1-6
CDR3 DNA: TGTGCCAGCAAAAACACCGGGACAGGGGGCTTTGGCTACACCTTC; CDR3 protein: CASKNTGTGGFGYTF; D gene: TRBD1; clone size: -; CDR3 length: 15; V gene: TRBV6-5; J gene: TRBJ1-2
CDR3 DNA: TGTGCCAGCAGTTACGGCGGCGTCAGGGGATATAAAAAACTGTTTTTT; CDR3 protein: CASSYGGVRGYKKLFF; D gene: -; clone size: -; CDR3 length: 16; V gene: TRBV6-2/TRBV6-3; J gene: TRBJ1-4
CDR3 DNA: TGTGCCAGCAGTGTGGCGGGAGAGACCCAGTACTTC; CDR3 protein: CASSVAGETQYF; D gene: -; clone size: -; CDR3 length: 12; V gene: TRBV12-3/TRBV12-4; J gene: TRBJ2-5
CDR3 DNA: TGTGCCAGCAGCTTAGCGATGGCGGGAAGCCAAGAGACCCAGTACTTC; CDR3 protein: CASSLAMAGSQETQYF; D gene: -; clone size: -; CDR3 length: 16; V gene: TRBV7-2; J gene: TRBJ2-5
CDR3 DNA: TGTGCCAGTAGTGGAGGGACTTACGAGCAGTACTTC; CDR3 protein: CASSGGTYEQYF; D gene: -; clone size: -; CDR3 length: 12; V gene: TRBV19; J gene: TRBJ2-7
CDR3 DNA: TGTGCCAGCAGCTTTAGAGGGTTGAACACTGAAGCTTTCTTT; CDR3 protein: CASSFRGLNTEAFF; D gene: -; clone size: -; CDR3 length: 14; V gene: TRBV7-2; J gene: TRBJ1-1
CDR3 DNA: TGTGCCAGCAGCTCCCCCATTGGGGGGGTCACTGAAGCTTTCTTT; CDR3 protein: CASSSPIGGVTEAFF; D gene: -; clone size: few; CDR3 length: 15; V gene: TRBV7-9; J gene: TRBJ1-1
CDR3 DNA: TGTGCCAGCAGCCAAGATGTGGGCACCTCTGGAAACACCATATATTTT; CDR3 protein: CASSQDVGTSGNTIYF; D gene: -; clone size: -; CDR3 length: 16; V gene: TRBV14; J gene: TRBJ1-3
CDR3 DNA: TGTGCCAGCAGCCCCCGGACTAGCGGGAGGGGGAGTGAGCAGTTCTTC; CDR3 protein: CASSPRTSGRGSEQFF; D gene: TRBD2; clone size: -; CDR3 length: 16; V gene: TRBV6-2/TRBV6-3; J gene: TRBJ2-1
CDR3 DNA: TGTGCCAGCAGCCCAGGGGTTTTGAACACTGAAGCTTTCTTT; CDR3 protein: CASSPGVLNTEAFF; D gene: -; clone size: -; CDR3 length: 14; V gene: TRBV5-8; J gene: TRBJ1-1
CDR3 DNA: TGTGCCAGCAATTTAGGGGGACAGAACACCGGGGAGCTGTTTTTT; CDR3 protein: CASNLGGQNTGELFF; D gene: -; clone size: -; CDR3 length: 15; V gene: TRBV7-2; J gene: TRBJ2-2
CDR3 DNA: TGTGCCTGGTCAAGACAGGGATTCTCCGAGCAGTACTTC; CDR3 protein: CAWSRQGFSEQYF; D gene: TRBD1; clone size: -; CDR3 length: 13; V gene: TRBV30; J gene: TRBJ2-7